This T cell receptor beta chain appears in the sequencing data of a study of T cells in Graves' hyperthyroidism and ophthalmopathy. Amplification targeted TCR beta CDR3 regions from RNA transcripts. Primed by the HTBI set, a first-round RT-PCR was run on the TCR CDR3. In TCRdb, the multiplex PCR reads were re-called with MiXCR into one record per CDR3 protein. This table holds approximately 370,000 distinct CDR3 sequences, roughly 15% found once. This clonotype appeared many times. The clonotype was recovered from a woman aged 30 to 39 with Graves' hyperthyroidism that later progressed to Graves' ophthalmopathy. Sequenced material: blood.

The CDR3 sequence: CASSVLAGGQETQYF. The CDR3 DNA sequence: TGTGCCAGCAGTGTGCTAGCGGGGGGCCAAGAGACCCAGTACTTC. The chain is built from TRBV2 and TRBJ2-5; 11 bases line up with TRBD2. V dropped 4 bases and J dropped 1; count of bases not matched to a gene: 2. Per the germline V gene, CDR1 is SNHLY and CDR2 is FYNNEI. This CDR3 is 15 amino acids long.